This T cell receptor beta chain was recovered during a study of T cells in women clearing cervical HPV infection. Points from the study as a whole: Each sample's T-cell count was unknown, possibly confounding richness.

Note on this clone: Its antigen remains unidentified.

TCR beta CDR3 amplified by multiplex PCR from approximately 1,300 ng genomic DNA. Using immunoSEQ multiplex PCR, the repertoire was profiled, and TCRdb retains in-frame clones only, with some absent. The sample has tens of thousands of clones. All donors had a single incident cervical HPV16 infection, not prevalent. MY09/MY11 PCR detected cervical HPV DNA; dot-blot assigned genotypes. The sequencing input was blood buffy coat. The clonotype comes from a woman aged 18 to 75 with a cervical HPV16 infection that either progressed to CIN3+ or cleared (not recorded which).

The CDR3 is CASSGGLAVTYEQYF. CDR3 DNA (partial): TGTGCCAGCAGTGGGGGACTAGCGGTAACCTACGAG. The rearrangement links TRBV6-1 to TRBJ2-7; 11 nucleotides agree with TRBD2. The CDR3 end falls 3 residues outside the read, so it is completed with the germline J gene. The V segment lost 4 bases and the J segment 2 bases; nucleotides outside the gene matches: 4. CDR3 length: 15 residues. Germline V gene lookup returns CDR1 MNHNS and CDR2 SASEGT.